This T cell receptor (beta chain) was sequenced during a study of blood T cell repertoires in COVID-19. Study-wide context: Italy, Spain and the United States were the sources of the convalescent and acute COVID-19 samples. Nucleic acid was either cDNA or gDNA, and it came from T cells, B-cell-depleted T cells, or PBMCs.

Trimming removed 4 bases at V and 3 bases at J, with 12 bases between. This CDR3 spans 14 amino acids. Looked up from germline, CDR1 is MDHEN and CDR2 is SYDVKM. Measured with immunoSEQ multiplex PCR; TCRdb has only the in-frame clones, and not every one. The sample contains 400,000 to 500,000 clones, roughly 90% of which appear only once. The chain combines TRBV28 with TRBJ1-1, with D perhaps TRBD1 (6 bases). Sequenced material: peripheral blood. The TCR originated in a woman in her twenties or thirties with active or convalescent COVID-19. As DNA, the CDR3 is TGTGCCAGCAGTTCCCCGGGACATTACACTGAAGCTTTCTTT. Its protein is CASSSPGHYTEAFF.